The 3 T cell receptor beta chains in this list originate from one sample, sequenced in a study of T-cell memory formation after mild COVID-19. Via MiXCR, TCRdb re-called the 5' RACE reads, giving one row per CDR3 protein. The sample has around 150,000 distinct CDR3 sequences; roughly 30% are singletons. Sequenced input: PBMCs or a T cell subset sorted from them (not recorded which). The receptors were sampled from an adult woman who had mild COVID-19 (a few samples of this study predate the infection). Cell type and time point are not known.

This clonotype was observed a few times. The chain is built from TRBV11-1 and TRBJ1-1; 8 bases align to TRBD1. Trimming at V came to 5 bases and at J to 2 bases, leaving 13 bases not matched to a gene. The CDR3 is made up of 17 amino acids. Germline CDR1 is SGHAT and CDR2 is FQDESV (reference sequence). In DNA form, the CDR3 reads TGTGCCAGCAGCCTTGGACAGGGCGGGGGGAGAAACACTGAAGCTTTCTTT. Protein sequence: CASSLGQGGGRNTEAFF.

This chain uses TRBV9 with TRBJ2-1; a weak D match, TRBD2 (6 bases). Per germline, CDR1 SGDLS and CDR2 YYNGEE. Between the trimmed V and J ends, which lost 7 bases and 2 bases, there was a span of 16 bases. The CDR3 totals 15 residues. The CDR3 bases are TGTGCCAGCGGGCCGGGACTCTCGACCTACAATGAGCAGTTCTTC. Translation: CASGPGLSTYNEQFF.

This clonotype was picked up a small number of times. The chain couples TRBV21-1 to TRBJ2-6; the table's D gene call, TRBD2, was not cross checked with the DNA. TRBV21-1 is marked as a pseudogene. This CDR3 is built from 21 residues. This CDR3 reads CASSAPSGMGPSSSGANVLTF. The CDR3 nucleotides read TGTGCCAGCAGCGCACCTTCAGGAATGGGCCCGTCCAGCTCTGGGGCCAACGTCCTGACTTTC.